This TCR beta chain was sequenced during a study of T cell repertoires in cytomegalovirus infection. Study context: Public signatures in TCR beta pointed to CMV infection and matching HLA type. General observations from the study: Predominance within the ex vivo response was attributable to HLA-C-restricted CMV-specific TCR beta clonotypes. Pooled public TCR beta family frequency picked out CMV carriers with the relevant HLA.

This clonotype was seen a few times. The antigen is not known. TCRdb used MiXCR to reprocess the reads, holding one entry per CDR3 protein. The data contain about 360,000 distinct CDR3 sequences, about a sixth of them singletons. Germline V gene sequence: CDR1 SGHTA, CDR2 FQGNSA. V was clipped by 6 bases and J by 8 bases, with 23 bases between them. The CDR3 is 16 amino acids. The sequence was obtained from a human donor in good health (CMV status not recorded). Some clones in this sample may be carry-over from other donors' samples. The sequenced sample consisted of PBMCs. The J gene is TRBJ2-1, the V gene TRBV7-2; D gene uncertain. CDR3 sequence reads: CASSPSEGGSVYEQFF. In DNA, the CDR3 is TGTGCCAGCAGTCCATCTGAAGGTGGATCGGTCTATGAGCAGTTCTTC.